This TCR beta chain is drawn from a study of blood T cell repertoires in COVID-19. Under the authors' procedure: How many nucleated cells were present was estimated from reference gene primer amplification. This table comes from immunoSEQ multiplex PCR, and its TCRdb copy is limited to in-frame clones, with some not included. D and trimming come from the DNA, and the V and J calls and clone size come from that table. The sample lists 300,000 to 450,000 clones, roughly nine tenths occurring once. Participants came from roughly 24 US areas, aged roughly 18 to 95 years. Cohort placement rested on clinical history that participants reported themselves. The CDR3 has 14 residues.

The clonotype was recovered from a man younger than 30 who had recovered from COVID-19. The sample consisted of PBMCs or T cells enriched from blood (not recorded which). This chain links TRBV21-1 with TRBJ1-5. TRBV21-1 is given as a pseudogene. CDR3 loop: CASSKGGLLPPQHF. CDR3 DNA sequence: TGTGCCAGCAGCAAAGGAGGCCTCCTTCCACCCCAGCATTTT.